Following are 3 T cell receptor beta chains from one sample sequenced in a study of regulatory T cells in long-lasting Graves disease. The sample's time point: persistent/refractory GD, antithyroid drugs over 5 years with positive TRAb. Following extraction of RNA from PBMCs, that RNA was used to make the TCR library. TCR beta libraries were built with iRepertoire HTBI primers and Arm-PCR of CDR3 regions. TCRdb itself ran the multiplex PCR reads through MiXCR, one entry per CDR3 protein. The sample contains a few hundred thousand distinct CDR3 sequences, 20% to 25% of which appear only once. This specimen consisted of peripheral blood mononuclear cells (PBMCs), obtained when the disease was refractory, from a patient treated with antithyroid drugs. The receptors derive from a female donor with Graves disease.

In the case of this clonotype: Compared with germline, one end of the junction differs, possibly owing to a read error. The gene calls are TRBV9 and TRBJ2-2, with D perhaps TRBD2 (6 bases). The CDR3 sequence is 13 residues long. The germline gives CDR1 SGDLS, CDR2 YYNGEE. CDR3 loop: CASSSRDTGGLFF. The CDR3 bases are TGTGCCAGCAGCTCCAGGGATACCGGGGGGCTGTTTTTT.

This clonotype was seen ten or more times. This chain uses TRBV28 with TRBJ1-2, with 9 bases fitting TRBD1. Losses at the gene ends were 6 bases for V and 3 bases for J; bases not matched to a gene: 8. Germline CDR1 reads MDHEN; CDR2 reads SYDVKM. CDR3 size: 15 residues. The CDR3 loop is CASSLNRGLDYGYTF. The CDR3 bases are TGTGCCAGCAGCCTCAACAGGGGGCTAGACTATGGCTACACCTTC.

The chain combines TRBV29-1 with TRBJ1-3, with TRBD1 identical over 8 bases. J was trimmed by 1 base and V by 4 bases; bases with no gene match: 12. Germline lookup yields CDR1 SQVTM and CDR2 ANQGSEA. The CDR3 is 17 amino acids. The CDR3, as DNA: TGCAGCGTTGTCACCCAGGGGGCGGTGGAATCTGGAAACACCATATATTTT. It yields the protein CSVVTQGAVESGNTIYF.